This entry lists 32 T cell receptor beta chains sequenced from one sample in a study of CD8+ T cells in alopecia areata. Reverse transcription of extracted RNA yielded cDNA, which provided the sequencing template. Profiled with immunoSEQ multiplex PCR; TCRdb holds only in-frame clones, not every one. The table lists approximately 98,000 clones, approximately 63% of them singletons. The specimen was CD8+ T cells sorted from blood. These receptors all come from a human donor in good health.

The chain joins TRBV15 to TRBJ2-7; maybe TRBD2 (5 bases). The V and J ends lost 8 bases and 4 bases respectively, with 9 bases between them. The CDR3 is 11 amino acids. CDR1 and CDR2 (germline): LNHNV, YYDKDF (reference sequence). The CDR3 DNA reads as TGTGCCACCGCGACGGGATACGAGCAGTACTTC. This translates into CATATGYEQYF.

The chain combines TRBV28 with TRBJ1-2; D is perhaps TRBD1 (6 bases). The germline gives CDR1 MDHEN, CDR2 SYDVKM. The V and J ends lost 6 bases and 6 bases respectively, with 11 bases between them. The CDR3 is 12 residues long. DNA for the CDR3: TGTGCCAGCAGCCACAGGGTTCATGGCTACACCTTC. This codes for CASSHRVHGYTF.

This rearrangement joins TRBV2 to TRBJ2-7, with D possibly called TRBD1 or TRBD2 (5 bases each). The V and J ends lost 3 bases and 2 bases respectively, with 5 bases between them. Germline loops: CDR1 SNHLY, CDR2 FYNNEI. CDR3 length: 12 amino acids. The CDR3 is CASSEGAYEQYF. The CDR3 DNA reads TGTGCCAGCAGTGAGGGGGCCTACGAGCAGTACTTC.

V is TRBV4-2 and J is TRBJ1-6; D possibly corresponds to TRBD1 (5 bases). CDR3 length: 15 amino acids. Looked up from germline, CDR1 is LGHNA and CDR2 is YNFKEQ. V was pared by 0 bases and J by 14 bases, with 17 bases between. The CDR3 reads CASSQEQGPLHTLHF. The CDR3 DNA reads TGTGCCAGCAGCCAAGAGCAGGGTCCCCTACATACCCTCCACTTT.

The chain joins TRBV4-2 to TRBJ2-2; the D is unclear. CDR1 is LGHNA and CDR2 is YNFKEQ in the germline V gene. This CDR3 comprises 11 residues. V shed 5 bases and J shed 4 bases, with 2 bases lying between them. CDR3 protein: CASSGTGELFF. The CDR3 DNA reads TGTGCCAGCAGCGGCACCGGGGAGCTGTTTTTT.

This chain uses TRBV5-1 with TRBJ2-7; D unresolved. This CDR3 has 13 amino acids. The germline V and J ends were trimmed by 2 bases and 3 bases, with 9 bases remaining between them. Per the germline V gene, CDR1 is SGHRS and CDR2 is YFSETQ. CDR3 DNA: TGCGCCAGCAGCTTAAGGTCACTCTACGAGCAGTACTTC. This gives the protein CASSLRSLYEQYF.

The chain uses TRBV15 and TRBJ2-5; D perhaps matches TRBD1 (6 bases). Deletions cut 4 bases from V and 2 bases from J, with 14 bases between. Per germline, CDR1 LNHNV and CDR2 YYDKDF (reference sequence). This CDR3 region has 15 residues. The CDR3 loop is CATSILQGSQETQYF. The CDR3 coding sequence is TGTGCCACCAGCATATTACAGGGATCACAAGAGACCCAGTACTTC.

CDR3: CSVPYEQYF. As DNA, the CDR3 is TGCAGCGTTCCCTACGAGCAGTACTTC. V usage is TRBV29-1 and J usage is TRBJ2-7; D is unresolved. Germline V gives CDR1 SQVTM, CDR2 ANQGSEA. This CDR3 spans 9 amino acids. V dropped 5 bases and J dropped 2 bases, with 1 base sitting between them.

The gene calls are TRBV27 and TRBJ2-7; D uncertain. V lost 2 bases and J 4 bases, leaving 9 bases between the germline ends. The germline V gene encodes CDR1 MNHEY and CDR2 SMNVEV (reference sequence). CDR3 length: 13 residues. CDR3 amino acids: CASSLTIGYEQYF. CDR3 sequence (DNA): TGTGCCAGCAGTTTAACGATTGGGTACGAGCAGTACTTC.

This clone was picked up a small number of times. J is TRBJ1-2 and V is TRBV29-1; TRBD1 might be the D (5 bases). The ends were cut back, 6 bases at V and 3 bases at J, with 14 bases in the middle. The CDR3 sequence is 13 residues long. Germline V CDR1 and CDR2: SQVTM, ANQGSEA. The CDR3 sequence is CSVPGGPHYGYTF. The CDR3 DNA sequence: TGCAGCGTCCCTGGGGGACCCCACTATGGCTACACCTTC.

This sequence joins TRBV5-1 and TRBJ2-7; 7 nucleotides match TRBD2. This CDR3 contains 15 residues. J lost 1 base, V lost 4 bases, and 8 bases had no gene match. Germline-derived CDR1 and CDR2 are SGHRS and YFSETQ. CDR3 amino acids: CASSPILAESYEQYF. CDR3 nucleotides: TGCGCCAGCAGCCCGATTCTAGCGGAATCCTACGAGCAGTACTTC.

The chain uses TRBV28 and TRBJ2-3; D might be TRBD1 or TRBD2, each matching 5 bases. CDR3 size: 14 residues. Germline lookup yields CDR1 MDHEN and CDR2 SYDVKM. Trimming cost V 3 bases and J 0 bases, with 7 bases left between them. The CDR3 protein is CASSFWGSTDTQYF. The CDR3 DNA reads TGTGCCAGCAGTTTTTGGGGGAGCACAGATACGCAGTATTTT. The full variable domain, rest sourced from reference TRBV28 and TRBJ2-3, is DVKVTQSSRYLVKRTGEKVFLECVQDMDHENMFWYRQDPGLGLRLIYFSYDVKMKEKGDIPEGYSVSREKKERFSLILESASTNQTSMYLCASSFWGSTDTQYFGPGTRLTVL.

The V and J genes are TRBV27 and TRBJ2-3; D is unclear. With 5 bases removed from V and 0 bases from J, the gap between germline ends came to 15 bases. CDR1 and CDR2 (germline): MNHEY, SMNVEV (reference sequence). CDR3 length equals 16 residues. The CDR3 nucleotides read TGTGCCAGCAGTCCTTACTTCACCCTTAGCACAGATACGCAGTATTTT. It is translated as CASSPYFTLSTDTQYF.

The chain joins TRBV6-5 to TRBJ1-1, with D perhaps TRBD1 (6 bases). From germline, CDR1 is MNHEY and CDR2 SVGAGI. Trimming took 6 bases from V and 4 from J, leaving 15 bases between them. This CDR3 is built from 14 residues. The CDR3 nucleotides read TGTGCCAGCAGCTTAACAGGGTTGGGCACTGAAGCTTTCTTT. Amino acid sequence: CASSLTGLGTEAFF.

This clone was counted between two and nine times. The J gene is TRBJ1-5, the V gene TRBV27, with 7 nucleotides matching TRBD1. Per the germline V gene, CDR1 is MNHEY and CDR2 is SMNVEV (reference sequence). V shed 7 bases and J 3 bases; nucleotides not matched to a gene: 9. CDR3 size: 15 residues. The DNA for the CDR3 is TGTGCCAGCACCCCGCAGGGACAGCTCAATCAGCCCCAGCATTTT. Translating gives CASTPQGQLNQPQHF.

The rearrangement links TRBV29-1 to TRBJ1-1; D gene uncertain. In germline, CDR1 is SQVTM, CDR2 ANQGSEA. V lost 0 bases and J 2 bases, leaving 19 bases between the germline ends. The CDR3 spans 17 residues. The chain's CDR3 is CSVEDLPVSRANTEAFF. CDR3 DNA sequence: TGCAGCGTTGAAGATCTTCCGGTAAGTCGAGCCAACACTGAAGCTTTCTTT.

The rearrangement links TRBV7-9 to TRBJ2-2; D possibly corresponds to TRBD2 (5 bases). The CDR3 has 16 amino acids. V was trimmed by 1 base and J by 5 bases, leaving 14 bases between them. CDR1 and CDR2 (germline): SEHNR, FQNEAQ (reference sequence). CDR3: CASSLVSGEGTGELFF. CDR3 DNA: TGTGCCAGCAGCTTAGTATCCGGGGAAGGAACCGGGGAGCTGTTTTTT.

The chain employs TRBV4-3 and TRBJ2-2; 8 positions agree with TRBD2. The length of the CDR3 is 20 residues. CDR1 is LGHNA and CDR2 is YSLEER in the germline V gene. Losses at the gene ends were 1 base for V and 0 bases for J; bases not matched to a gene: 13. CDR3 in amino acids: CASSQGPLRGDAANTGELFF. In DNA, the CDR3 is TGCGCCAGCAGCCAAGGCCCCCTGCGGGGGGATGCCGCGAACACCGGGGAGCTGTTTTTT.

V and J are TRBV13 and TRBJ2-5; perhaps TRBD1 as D (6 bases). Looked up from germline, CDR1 is PRHDT and CDR2 is FYEKMQ (reference sequence). V gave up 5 bases and J gave up 5 bases, with 12 bases separating them. CDR3 size: 13 residues. CDR3 sequence: CASSPADSETQYF. CDR3 nucleotides: TGTGCCAGCAGCCCGGCGGACAGCGAGACCCAGTACTTC.

The genes are TRBV6-6 and TRBJ2-1; 10 nucleotides line up with TRBD1. The V gene's germline CDR1 is MNHNY and CDR2 SVGAGI (reference sequence). Trimming took 4 bases from V and 2 from J; bases not matched to a gene: 2. This CDR3 has 15 amino acids. In nucleotides, the CDR3 is TGTGCCAGCAGTTTGGGGACAGGGGCCTACAATGAGCAGTTCTTC. It is translated as CASSLGTGAYNEQFF.

This clone appeared once. The rearrangement joins TRBV9 to TRBJ2-3; no clear D gene. This CDR3 has 10 residues. The V end lost 6 bases, the J end lost 4 bases, and 3 bases lay between the germline ends. CDR1 is SGDLS, CDR2 YYNGEE, per germline. The CDR3 DNA reads as TGTGCCAGCAACCCAGATACGCAGTATTTT. It specifies CASNPDTQYF.

The chain combines TRBV19 with TRBJ2-5, with TRBD1 as a possible D gene (6 bases). The CDR3 runs 15 residues. Germline V gene data show CDR1 as LNHDA and CDR2 as SQIVND (reference sequence). Between the trimmed V and J ends, which lost 2 bases and 2 bases, there was a span of 12 bases. In DNA form, the CDR3 reads TGTGCCAGTAGTATAACGCCCAGGGGACAAGAGACCCAGTACTTC. Translating gives CASSITPRGQETQYF.

This CDR3 is CASSSRTSGDWITQYF. CDR3 DNA sequence: TGTGCCAGCAGCTCCAGGACTAGCGGGGATTGGATTACGCAGTATTTT. This chain links TRBV11-2 with TRBJ2-3; the match to TRBD2 covers 12 bases. Looked up from germline, CDR1 is SGHAT and CDR2 is FQNNGV. The CDR3 covers 16 residues. After removal of 4 bases from V and 8 bases from J, the junction contained 10 bases not matched to a gene.

This rearrangement joins TRBV15 to TRBJ2-1, with no clear D. The V gene's germline CDR1 is LNHNV and CDR2 YYDKDF (reference sequence). The CDR3 has 14 amino acids. Trimming removed 4 bases from V and 4 bases from J, with 11 bases in between. CDR3 protein: CATSKGNSYNEQFF. The CDR3 bases are TGTGCCACCAGCAAAGGGAACTCATACAATGAGCAGTTCTTC.

This clone was observed a single time. This rearrangement joins TRBV4-1 to TRBJ2-3; 8 bases align to TRBD2. The CDR3 runs to 15 residues. The V gene's germline CDR1 is MGHRA and CDR2 YSYEKL. The trim removed 0 bases at V and 4 bases at J, leaving 3 bases unmatched. This CDR3 is CASSQEELAADTQYF. DNA for the CDR3: TGCGCCAGCAGCCAAGAGGAACTAGCGGCAGATACGCAGTATTTT.

CDR3: CASSTRDKFYGYTF. CDR3 nucleotides: TGTGCCAGCAGCACCCGGGACAAATTCTATGGCTACACCTTC. V gene TRBV7-8 combines with J gene TRBJ1-2; weak D call: TRBD1 (6 bases). This CDR3 region has 14 residues. Germline V CDR1 and CDR2: SGHVS, FQNEAQ. Deletions cut 5 bases from V and 4 bases from J, with 14 bases between.

The chain combines TRBV4-1 with TRBJ1-5; weak D call: TRBD1 (5 bases). Trimming removed 3 bases from V and 6 bases from J, with 18 bases in between. The CDR3 has 16 residues. Germline V gene lookup returns CDR1 MGHRA and CDR2 YSYEKL. The CDR3 DNA reads as TGCGCCAGCAGCCATCTGGAGAGGGGCGGGGGTCAGCCCCAGCATTTT. Protein sequence: CASSHLERGGGQPQHF.

The chain combines TRBV9 with TRBJ1-5, with D possibly matching TRBD1 (6 bases). V gave up 0 bases and J gave up 6 bases, with 10 bases separating them. Germline CDR1 is SGDLS and CDR2 is YYNGEE. The CDR3 is made up of 14 amino acids. As DNA, the CDR3 is TGTGCCAGCAGCGTAGCAGGGGCTGGTCAGCCCCAGCATTTT. Translated: CASSVAGAGQPQHF.

The chain uses TRBV29-1 and TRBJ1-5; TRBD1 agrees at 7 bases. The CDR3 is made up of 13 amino acids. In germline, CDR1 is SQVTM, CDR2 ANQGSEA. Losses at the gene ends were 6 bases for V and 5 bases for J; bases not matched to a gene: 7. In DNA, the CDR3 is TGCAGCGTGGGGACAGATGGTTATCAGCCCCAGCATTTT. It encodes CSVGTDGYQPQHF. Full variable domain (rest looked up from reference TRBV29-1 and TRBJ1-5): SAVISQKPSRDICQRGTSLTIQCQVDSQVTMMFWYRQQPGQSLTLIATANQGSEATYESGFVIDKFPISRPNLTFSTLTVSNMSPEDSSIYLCSVGTDGYQPQHFGDGTRLSIL.

The V and J genes are TRBV5-1 and TRBJ2-7, with D uncertain. Germline CDR1 is SGHRS and CDR2 is YFSETQ. Trimming stripped 0 bases from V and 2 bases from J, with 9 bases between. The CDR3 runs 14 residues. DNA of the CDR3: TGCGCCAGCAGCTTGGCCGGCGCTGCCTACGAGCAGTACTTC. Amino acids: CASSLAGAAYEQYF.

This clone was observed a handful of times. The rearrangement joins TRBV7-3 to TRBJ2-1, with 9 bases that match TRBD1. J was trimmed by 13 bases and V by 4 bases; bases with no gene match: 2. This CDR3 spans 11 amino acids. Germline V gives CDR1 SGHTA, CDR2 FQGTGA. The CDR3 DNA follows: TGTGCCAGCAGCTCGGGACAGGGTCAGTTCTTC. Translating gives CASSSGQGQFF.

This clone showed up just once. This rearrangement joins TRBV7-8 to TRBJ1-4; the D is unclear. The CDR3 has 17 amino acids. CDR1 is SGHVS and CDR2 is FQNEAQ in the germline V gene. Trimming stripped 5 bases from V and 3 bases from J, with 19 bases between. This chain's CDR3 is CASSGRWTNPSNEKLFF. The CDR3 nucleotides read TGTGCCAGCAGCGGGCGCTGGACCAACCCTTCTAATGAAAAACTGTTTTTT.